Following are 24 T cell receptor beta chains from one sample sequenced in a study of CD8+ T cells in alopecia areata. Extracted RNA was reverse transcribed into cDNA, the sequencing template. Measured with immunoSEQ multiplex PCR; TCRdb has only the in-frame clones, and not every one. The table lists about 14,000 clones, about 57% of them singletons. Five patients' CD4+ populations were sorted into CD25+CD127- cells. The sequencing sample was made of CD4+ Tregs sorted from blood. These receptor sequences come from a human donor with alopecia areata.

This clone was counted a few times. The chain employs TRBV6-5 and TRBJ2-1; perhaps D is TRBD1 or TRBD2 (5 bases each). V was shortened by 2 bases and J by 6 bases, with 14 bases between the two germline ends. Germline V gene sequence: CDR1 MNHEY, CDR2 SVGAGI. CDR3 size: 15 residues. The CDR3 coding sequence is TGTGCCAGCAGTTACGGGGCAGGGCGGGTCAATGAGCAGTTCTTC. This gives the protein CASSYGAGRVNEQFF.

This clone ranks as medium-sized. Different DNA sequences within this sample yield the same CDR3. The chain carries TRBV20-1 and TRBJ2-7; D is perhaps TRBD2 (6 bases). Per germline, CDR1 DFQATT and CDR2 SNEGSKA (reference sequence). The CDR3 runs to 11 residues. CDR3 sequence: CSAGTLRGQYF. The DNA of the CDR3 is TGCAGCGCGGGGACGTTAAGGGGGCAGTACTTC.

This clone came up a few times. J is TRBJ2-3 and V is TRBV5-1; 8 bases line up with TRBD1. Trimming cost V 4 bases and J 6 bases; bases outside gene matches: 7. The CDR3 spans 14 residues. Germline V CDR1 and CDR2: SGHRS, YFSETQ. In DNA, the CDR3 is TGCGCCAGCAGCCTAACAGGGGGATCGGATACGCAGTATTTT. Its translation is CASSLTGGSDTQYF.

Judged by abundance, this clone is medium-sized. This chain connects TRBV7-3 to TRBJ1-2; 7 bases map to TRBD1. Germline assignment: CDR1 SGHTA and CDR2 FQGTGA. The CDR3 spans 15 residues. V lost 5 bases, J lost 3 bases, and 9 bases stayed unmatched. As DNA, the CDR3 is TGTGCCAGCAGCACGACAGGGAGATCGGACTATGGCTACACCTTC. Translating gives CASSTTGRSDYGYTF.

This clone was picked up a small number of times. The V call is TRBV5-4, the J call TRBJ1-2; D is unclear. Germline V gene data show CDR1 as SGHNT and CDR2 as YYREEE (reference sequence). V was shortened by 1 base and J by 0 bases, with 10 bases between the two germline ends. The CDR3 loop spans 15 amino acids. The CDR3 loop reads CASSLPRLTNYGYTF. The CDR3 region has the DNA TGTGCCAGCAGCTTGCCACGGCTTACTAACTATGGCTACACCTTC.

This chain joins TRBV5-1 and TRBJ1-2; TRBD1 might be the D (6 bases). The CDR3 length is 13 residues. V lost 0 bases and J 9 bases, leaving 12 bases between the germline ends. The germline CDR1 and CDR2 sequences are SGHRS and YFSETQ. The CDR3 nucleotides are TGCGCCAGCAGCTTGGCCGCCAGGGGCAGCTACACCTTC. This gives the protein CASSLAARGSYTF.

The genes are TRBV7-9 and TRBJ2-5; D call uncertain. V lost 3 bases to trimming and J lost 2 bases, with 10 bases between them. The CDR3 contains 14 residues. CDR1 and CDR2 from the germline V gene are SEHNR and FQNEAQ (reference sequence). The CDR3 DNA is TGTGCCAGCAGCTTTGTGAGACGGCAAGAGACCCAGTACTTC. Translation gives CASSFVRRQETQYF.

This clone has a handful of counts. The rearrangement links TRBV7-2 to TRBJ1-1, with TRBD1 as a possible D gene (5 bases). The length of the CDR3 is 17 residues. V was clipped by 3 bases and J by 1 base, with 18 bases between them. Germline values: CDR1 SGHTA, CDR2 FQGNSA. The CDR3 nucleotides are TGTGCCAGCAGCTTCAGTCCTCCGGGACCGACGAACACTGAAGCTTTCTTT. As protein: CASSFSPPGPTNTEAFF.

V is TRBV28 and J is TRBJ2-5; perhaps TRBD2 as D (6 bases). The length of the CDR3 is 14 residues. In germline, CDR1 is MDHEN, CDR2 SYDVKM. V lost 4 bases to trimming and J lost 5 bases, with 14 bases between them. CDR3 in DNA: TGTGCCAGCAGTTCCAGACTAGTACTGGAGACCCAGTACTTC. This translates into CASSSRLVLETQYF.

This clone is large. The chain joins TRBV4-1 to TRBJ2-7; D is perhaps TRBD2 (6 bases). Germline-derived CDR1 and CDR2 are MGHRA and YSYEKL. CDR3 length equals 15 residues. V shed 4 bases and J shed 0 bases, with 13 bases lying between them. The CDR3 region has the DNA TGCGCCAGCAGCCCCGGGGACGGGAGCTCCTACGAGCAGTACTTC. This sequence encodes CASSPGDGSSYEQYF.

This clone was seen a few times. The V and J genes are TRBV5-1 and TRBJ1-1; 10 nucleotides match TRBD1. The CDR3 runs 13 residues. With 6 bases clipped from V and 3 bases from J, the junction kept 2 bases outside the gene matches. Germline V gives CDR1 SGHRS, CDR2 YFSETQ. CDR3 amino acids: CASTGTGDTEAFF. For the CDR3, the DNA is TGCGCCAGCACCGGGACAGGGGACACTGAAGCTTTCTTT.

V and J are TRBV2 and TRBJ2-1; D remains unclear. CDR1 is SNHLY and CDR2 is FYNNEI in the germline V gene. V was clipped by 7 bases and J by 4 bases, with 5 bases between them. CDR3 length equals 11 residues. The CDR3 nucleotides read TGTGCCAGCAAGAAGTACAATGAGCAGTTCTTC. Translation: CASKKYNEQFF.

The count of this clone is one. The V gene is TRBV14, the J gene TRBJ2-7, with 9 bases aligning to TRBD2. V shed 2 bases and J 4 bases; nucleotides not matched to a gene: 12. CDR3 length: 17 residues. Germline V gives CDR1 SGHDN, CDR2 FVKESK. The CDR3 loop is CASSQWAPGTSLYEQYF. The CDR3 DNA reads TGTGCCAGCAGCCAATGGGCCCCGGGGACTAGCCTTTACGAGCAGTACTTC.

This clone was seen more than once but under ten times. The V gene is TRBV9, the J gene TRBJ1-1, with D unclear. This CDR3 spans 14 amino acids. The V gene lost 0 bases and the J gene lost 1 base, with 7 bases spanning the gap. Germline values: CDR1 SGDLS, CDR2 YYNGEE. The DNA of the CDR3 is TGTGCCAGCAGCGTAGCTCCCCAGAACACTGAAGCTTTCTTT. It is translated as CASSVAPQNTEAFF.

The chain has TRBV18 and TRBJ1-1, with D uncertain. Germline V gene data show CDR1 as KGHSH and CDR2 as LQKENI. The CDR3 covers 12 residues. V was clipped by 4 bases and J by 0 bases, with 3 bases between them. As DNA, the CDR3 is TGTGCCAGCTCACGGCTGAACACTGAAGCTTTCTTT. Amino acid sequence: CASSRLNTEAFF.

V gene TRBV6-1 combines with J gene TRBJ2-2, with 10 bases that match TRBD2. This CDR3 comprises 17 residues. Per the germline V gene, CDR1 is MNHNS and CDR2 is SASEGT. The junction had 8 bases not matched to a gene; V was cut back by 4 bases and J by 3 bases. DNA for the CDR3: TGTGCCAGCAGTGGGCTAGCGGGAGTTGTTTACACCGGGGAGCTGTTTTTT. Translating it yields CASSGLAGVVYTGELFF.

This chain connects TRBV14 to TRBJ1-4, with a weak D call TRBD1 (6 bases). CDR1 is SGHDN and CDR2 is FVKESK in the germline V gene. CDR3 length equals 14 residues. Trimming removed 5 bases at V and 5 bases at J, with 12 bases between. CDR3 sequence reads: CASSDTGYNEKLFF. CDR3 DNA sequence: TGTGCCAGCAGCGATACAGGGTACAATGAAAAACTGTTTTTT.

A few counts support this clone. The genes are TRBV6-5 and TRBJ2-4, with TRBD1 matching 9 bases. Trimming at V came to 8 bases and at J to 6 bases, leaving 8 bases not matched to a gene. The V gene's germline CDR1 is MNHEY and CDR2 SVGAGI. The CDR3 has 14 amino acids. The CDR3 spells CASGIQGAGNIQYF. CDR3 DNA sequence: TGTGCCAGCGGTATACAGGGGGCCGGAAACATTCAGTACTTC.

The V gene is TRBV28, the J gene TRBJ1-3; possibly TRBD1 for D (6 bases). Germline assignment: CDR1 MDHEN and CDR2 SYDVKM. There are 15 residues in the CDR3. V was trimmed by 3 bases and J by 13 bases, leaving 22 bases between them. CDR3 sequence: CASSLGTTGKKEIYF. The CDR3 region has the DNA TGTGCCAGCAGTTTGGGGACCACAGGGAAGAAGGAGATATATTTT. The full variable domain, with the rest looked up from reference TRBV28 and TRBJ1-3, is DVKVTQSSRYLVKRTGEKVFLECVQDMDHENMFWYRQDPGLGLRLIYFSYDVKMKEKGDIPEGYSVSREKKERFSLILESASTNQTSMYLCASSLGTTGKKEIYFGEGSWLTVV.

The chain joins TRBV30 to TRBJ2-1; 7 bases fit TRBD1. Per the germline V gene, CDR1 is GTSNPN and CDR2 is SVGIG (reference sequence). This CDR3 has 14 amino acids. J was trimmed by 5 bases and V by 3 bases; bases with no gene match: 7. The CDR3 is CAWRKPDRDNEQFF. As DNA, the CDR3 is TGTGCCTGGAGGAAACCAGACAGGGACAATGAGCAGTTCTTC.

The CDR3 reads CASSELAYEQYF. Written as DNA, the CDR3 is TGTGCCAGCAGTGAGCTCGCCTACGAGCAGTACTTC. The chain combines TRBV2 with TRBJ2-5; no clear D gene. The end of the DNA is better explained by TRBJ2-7, so the J call may be wrong. The CDR3 runs to 12 residues. Germline-derived CDR1 and CDR2 are SNHLY and FYNNEI.

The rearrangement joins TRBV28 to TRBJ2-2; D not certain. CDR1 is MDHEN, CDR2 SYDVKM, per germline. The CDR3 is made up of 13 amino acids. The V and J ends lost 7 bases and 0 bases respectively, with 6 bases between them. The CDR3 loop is CASIQANTGELFF. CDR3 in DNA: TGTGCCAGCATCCAGGCGAACACCGGGGAGCTGTTTTTT. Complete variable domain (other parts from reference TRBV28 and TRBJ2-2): DVKVTQSSRYLVKRTGEKVFLECVQDMDHENMFWYRQDPGLGLRLIYFSYDVKMKEKGDIPEGYSVSREKKERFSLILESASTNQTSMYLCASIQANTGELFFGEGSRLTVL.

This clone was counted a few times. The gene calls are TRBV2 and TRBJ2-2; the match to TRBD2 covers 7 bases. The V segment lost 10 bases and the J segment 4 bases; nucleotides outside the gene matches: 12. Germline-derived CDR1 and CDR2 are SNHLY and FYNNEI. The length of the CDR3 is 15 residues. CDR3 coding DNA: TGTGCCACCCTAAACACGGGACTACTCACCGGGGAGCTGTTTTTT. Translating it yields CATLNTGLLTGELFF.

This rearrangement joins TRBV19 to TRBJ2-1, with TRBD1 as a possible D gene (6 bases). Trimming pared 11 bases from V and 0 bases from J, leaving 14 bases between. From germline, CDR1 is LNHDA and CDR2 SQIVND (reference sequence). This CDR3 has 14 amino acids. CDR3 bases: TGTGCCTCCCAACGGACAGACTCCTACAATGAGCAGTTCTTC. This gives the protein CASQRTDSYNEQFF.